This TCR beta chain stems from a study of T-cell memory formation after mild COVID-19. Findings and limits, study-wide: Contracting clones, day 15 to 85, had balanced CD4/CD8, and later expanders favored CD4+.

This clonotype was detected ten times or more. The antigen remains unidentified. A read error may account for a junction end that differs from germline. CDR1 SGHRS and CDR2 YFSETQ come from the germline V gene. This CDR3 region has 13 residues. UMIs and sample barcodes were carried by the TCR alpha and TCR beta cDNA libraries that 5'RACE produced using constant-segment primers. Each CDR3 protein is one row after TCRdb ran MiXCR on the 5' RACE reads. The profile covers fewer than 700,000 distinct CDR3 sequences, with roughly 18% appearing a single time and about 11% taken by the ten largest. Sequenced: PBMCs or a T cell subset sorted from them (not recorded which). The rearrangement joins TRBV5-1 to TRBJ1-5; TRBD1 might be the D (5 bases). The sequence was obtained from an adult woman who had mild COVID-19 (a few samples of this study predate the infection). Cell type and time point are not known. CDR3 in DNA: TGTGCCAGCAGCTTGGGGCAAAATCAGCCCCAGCATTTT. It encodes CASSLGQNQPQHF.